The next 14 T cell receptor beta chains were all read from a single sample in a study of radiotherapy plus CTLA-4 blockade in lung cancer. Method: immunoSEQ multiplex PCR; TCRdb's copy keeps in-frame clones and lacks some. The table records roughly 46,000 clones, about 72% of them present only once. The sample in question was peripheral blood, obtained from a patient treated with radiotherapy plus ipilimumab. Receptor source: a human donor with non-small cell lung cancer who had stable disease on radiotherapy plus ipilimumab.

The gene calls are TRBV7-2 and TRBJ2-5; TRBD1 aligns across 7 bases. V was pared by 1 base and J by 5 bases, with 10 bases of the junction left unmatched. The CDR3 length is 16 residues. CDR1 SGHTA and CDR2 FQGNSA come from the germline V gene. Here the CDR3 reads CASSLVSTGPGETQYF. The CDR3 DNA sequence: TGTGCCAGCAGCTTAGTGTCGACAGGGCCCGGGGAGACCCAGTACTTC.

This clone came up a few times. The chain joins TRBV19 to TRBJ1-4, with D maybe TRBD1 (6 bases). From germline, CDR1 is LNHDA and CDR2 SQIVND (reference sequence). This CDR3 spans 14 amino acids. Deletions cut 1 base from V and 8 bases from J, with 11 bases between. CDR3 sequence reads: CASSIGGQEEKLFF. The DNA for the CDR3 is TGTGCCAGTAGTATAGGGGGACAAGAGGAAAAACTGTTTTTT. Using reference TRBV19 and TRBJ1-4 for the parts outside the CDR3, the full variable domain is DGGITQSPKYLFRKEGQNVTLSCEQNLNHDAMYWYRQDPGQGLRLIYYSQIVNDFQKGDIAEGYSVSREKKESFPLTVTSAQKNPTAFYLCASSIGGQEEKLFFGSGTQLSVL.

The chain combines TRBV27 with TRBJ1-1; D might be TRBD1 (6 bases). Trimming took off 11 bases at V and 1 base at J, with 23 bases between the two ends. Germline V gives CDR1 MNHEY, CDR2 SMNVEV (reference sequence). CDR3 length: 16 amino acids. CDR3 in DNA: TGTGCCTCCAAGGGGGTAACGGGCGCGAAGAACACTGAAGCTTTCTTT. Its translation: CASKGVTGAKNTEAFF.

The rearrangement links TRBV7-8 to TRBJ1-5; D call uncertain. The CDR3 length is 14 residues. The germline gives CDR1 SGHVS, CDR2 FQNEAQ. Deletions cut 4 bases from V and 2 bases from J, with 9 bases between. CDR3 in amino acids: CASSSTLGNQPQHF. The CDR3 DNA reads as TGTGCCAGCAGCTCCACATTAGGCAATCAGCCCCAGCATTTT. The complete variable domain, with remaining parts taken from reference TRBV7-8 and TRBJ1-5, reads GAGVSQSPRYKVAKRGQDVALRCDPISGHVSLFWYQQALGQGPEFLTYFQNEAQLDKSGLPSDRFFAERPEGSVSTLKIQRTQQEDSAVYLCASSSTLGNQPQHFGDGTRLSIL.

The V call is TRBV7-2, the J call TRBJ2-5; 9 bases agree with TRBD2. The CDR3 has 17 amino acids. The ends lost 1 base at V and 4 bases at J; junction bases unmatched: 10. Germline lookup yields CDR1 SGHTA and CDR2 FQGNSA. CDR3 DNA sequence: TGTGCCAGCAGCTTAGGATGGTCGCGGGGGGGCGTAGAGACCCAGTACTTC. Its protein is CASSLGWSRGGVETQYF.

This chain joins TRBV10-3 and TRBJ2-5; 7 positions agree with TRBD1. V was pared by 4 bases and J by 5 bases, with 10 bases of the junction left unmatched. CDR3 length: 15 amino acids. The germline gives CDR1 ENHRY, CDR2 SYGVKD. The CDR3 here is CAISARPGGPETQYF. The CDR3 coding sequence is TGTGCCATCAGTGCCCGACCAGGGGGTCCGGAGACCCAGTACTTC.

The genes are TRBV6-1 and TRBJ1-5; possible D gene TRBD1, 6 bases. V shed 7 bases and J shed 4 bases, with 11 bases lying between them. The CDR3 covers 13 residues. The germline gives CDR1 MNHNS, CDR2 SASEGT. The CDR3 DNA is TGTGCCAGCATACAGGGTGGGAATCAGCCCCAGCATTTT. This encodes CASIQGGNQPQHF.

The gene calls are TRBV30 and TRBJ1-2; D gene ambiguous. Trimming left V 7 bases short and J 8 bases short, with 17 bases between. The CDR3 contains 12 residues. Germline-derived CDR1 and CDR2 are GTSNPN and SVGIG (reference sequence). The CDR3 coding sequence is TGTGCCTCCCCACTTGTCGTCGCGGGCTACACCTTC. This gives the protein CASPLVVAGYTF.

The chain uses TRBV28 and TRBJ1-5; maybe TRBD1 (6 bases). Germline CDR1 and CDR2: MDHEN and SYDVKM. CDR3 size: 17 residues. Trimming stripped 6 bases from V and 0 bases from J, with 18 bases between. CDR3 nucleotides: TGTGCCAGCAGGACTCCGGGACAAATGATTAGCAATCAGCCCCAGCATTTT. As protein: CASRTPGQMISNQPQHF.

J is TRBJ2-1 and V is TRBV11-3; TRBD2 agrees at 8 bases. CDR1 SGHNT and CDR2 YENEEA come from the germline V gene. CDR3 length equals 15 residues. J lost 4 bases, V lost 8 bases, and 10 bases had no gene match. The CDR3: CASALGAGGYNEQFF. As DNA, the CDR3 is TGTGCCAGCGCCTTGGGGGCGGGGGGATACAATGAGCAGTTCTTC.

The CDR3 sequence: CASSPRNRAYNEQFF. CDR3 DNA: TGTGCCAGCAGCCCAAGGAACAGGGCCTACAATGAGCAGTTCTTC. V is TRBV5-4 and J is TRBJ2-1; the D gene is possibly TRBD1 (6 bases). This CDR3 comprises 15 residues. The germline gives CDR1 SGHNT, CDR2 YYREEE (reference sequence). Trimming stripped 4 bases from V and 2 bases from J, with 13 bases between.

The V and J genes are TRBV4-1 and TRBJ2-4; 7 positions agree with TRBD1. V gave up 4 bases and J gave up 0 bases; unmatched junction bases: 9. The CDR3 has 17 amino acids. Germline values: CDR1 MGHRA, CDR2 YSYEKL. Here the CDR3 reads CASSPIDRVQAKNIQYF. Written as DNA, the CDR3 is TGCGCCAGCAGCCCGATAGACAGGGTTCAAGCCAAAAACATTCAGTACTTC.

The chain is built from TRBV6-4 and TRBJ1-1, with D unclear. CDR1 is MRHNA, CDR2 SNTAGT, per germline. The length of the CDR3 is 14 residues. V was shortened by 5 bases and J by 1 base, with 11 bases between the two germline ends. Here the CDR3 DNA reads TGTGCCAGCAGTTATCGAATAGAGAACACTGAAGCTTTCTTT. It codes for CASSYRIENTEAFF.

The V and J genes are TRBV5-1 and TRBJ1-6; no clear D. Germline V lookup: CDR1 SGHRS, CDR2 YFSETQ. Trimming took 4 bases from V and 0 from J, leaving 17 bases between them. CDR3 size: 18 residues. The CDR3 reads CASSVFGSAVSYNSPLHF. The CDR3 DNA reads as TGCGCCAGCAGCGTATTTGGGTCCGCAGTCTCCTATAATTCACCCCTCCACTTT.